This T cell receptor (beta chain) was sequenced in a study of blood T cell repertoires in COVID-19. This clone was counted between two and nine times. The CDR3 is made up of 20 amino acids. V lost 2 bases and J lost 3; bases outside the gene matches: 14. The protocol was immunoSEQ multiplex PCR, while the TCRdb copy is restricted to in-frame clones and leaves out a portion. In the table there are about 170,000 clones, approximately 84% of which are singletons. This chain links TRBV23-1 with TRBJ2-6, with 9 bases that match TRBD1. TRBV23-1 qualifies as an ORF whose function is uncertain. This clonotype originated in a woman aged 80 or over with COVID-19, enrolled during active disease. Material for sequencing was peripheral blood. Here the CDR3 DNA reads TGCGCCAGCAGTCAAATCAACCCCGGACAGGGGACTATTGGGGCCAACGTCCTGACTTTC. Encoded protein: CASSQINPGQGTIGANVLTF.